This T cell receptor delta chain came from a study of γδ T cells in repeated Plasmodium falciparum infection. Overall study context: Age- and gender-matched Australian children served as comparison for malaria-exposed Malian children. Donors had four controlled P. falciparum NF54 infections over 644 days.

Each sorted gammadelta sample had TRG and TRD chains sequenced. TCRdb re-called the multiplex PCR reads using CATT. Altogether around 46,000 delta-chain clones are present, 1.6% being singletons, with the ten largest covering 8.6%. The V gene lost 2 bases and the J gene lost 3 bases, with 28 bases spanning the gap. This CDR3 has 20 residues. Germline loops: CDR1 TSWWSYY, CDR2 QGS. Flow sorting of PBMC yielded separate Vgamma9/Vdelta2+ and Vdelta2-negative gammadelta T cell populations for bulk repertoire analysis. This clone was seen at least ten times. No antigen is known for it. General observations from the study: Vgamma9/Vdelta2+ T cells showed a stable polyclonal repertoire with shared TCRgamma sequences.

The sequencing input was gamma-delta T cells from blood. This clonotype was sampled from a pool of human donors (malaria-infected and uninfected, not separated). The chain joins TRDV1 to TRDJ1; D is perhaps TRDD2 (6 bases). The CDR3: CALGENREGLPSVNADKLIF. CDR3 nucleotide sequence: TGTGCTCTTGGGGAAAATCGGGAAGGCCTTCCAAGCGTAAACGCCGATAAACTCATCTTT.